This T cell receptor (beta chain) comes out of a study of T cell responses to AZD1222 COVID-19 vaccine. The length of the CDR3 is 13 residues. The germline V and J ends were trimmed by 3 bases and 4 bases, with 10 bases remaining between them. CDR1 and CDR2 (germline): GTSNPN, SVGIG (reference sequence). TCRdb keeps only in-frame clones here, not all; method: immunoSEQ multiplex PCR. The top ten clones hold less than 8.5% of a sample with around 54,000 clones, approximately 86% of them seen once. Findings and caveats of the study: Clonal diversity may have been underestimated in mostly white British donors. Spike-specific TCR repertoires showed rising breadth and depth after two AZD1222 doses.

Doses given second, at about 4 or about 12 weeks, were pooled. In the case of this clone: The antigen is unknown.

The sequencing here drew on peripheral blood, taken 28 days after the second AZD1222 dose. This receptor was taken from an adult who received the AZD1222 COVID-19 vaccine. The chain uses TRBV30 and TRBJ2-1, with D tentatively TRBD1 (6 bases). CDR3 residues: CAWSRGQYNEQFF. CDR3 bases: TGTGCCTGGAGCAGGGGCCAATACAATGAGCAGTTCTTC.